These T cell receptor beta chains were read from a single sample in a study of blood T cell repertoires in COVID-19. Sequencing was performed with immunoSEQ multiplex PCR; in TCRdb, only in-frame clones are kept and a portion is missing. The repertoire consists of 300,000 to 350,000 clones, with 90% occurring once and the leading ten covering 3.5% to 4.5%. The specimen sequenced was PBMCs or T cells enriched from blood (not recorded which). Source of these receptors: a woman under 30 with acute COVID-19. Each CDR3 is given with its conserved first and last residue. A D gene is named only where the DNA matches it firmly. Clone size is shown for a subset of rows, as once, few, many or a class of expanded clone.

>NA|NA|TRBV5-8|15|TRBJ2-5
CASSLGARNQETQYF
TGTGCCAGCAGCTTGGGTGCTAGGAACCAAGAGACCCAGTACTTC
>NA|NA|TRBV5-1|14|TRBJ1-1
CASRLGGENTEAFF
TGCGCCAGCAGGCTGGGAGGGGAGAACACTGAAGCTTTCTTT
>NA|TRBD1|TRBV11-2|13|TRBJ2-7
CASGGQRPYEQYF
TGTGCCAGCGGGGGACAGCGACCTTACGAGCAGTACTTC
>NA|TRBD1|TRBV3-1/TRBV3-2|17|TRBJ1-3
CASSPWDRGSAGNTIYF
TGTGCCAGCAGCCCATGGGACAGGGGAAGCGCTGGAAACACCATATATTTT
>once|TRBD2|TRBV10-3|14|TRBJ2-5
CAISEWREPETQYF
TGTGCCATCAGTGAGTGGCGGGAGCCGGAGACCCAGTACTTC
>once|NA|TRBV2|12|TRBJ2-1
CASSERDNEQFF
TGTGCCAGCAGTGAGCGGGACAATGAGCAGTTCTTC
>NA|TRBD1|TRBV18|16|TRBJ2-7
CASSLIGTGGSYEQYF
TGTGCCAGCTCACTCATCGGGACAGGGGGCTCCTACGAGCAGTACTTC
>NA|TRBD1|TRBV18|14|TRBJ1-1
CASSPRDSDTEAFF
TGTGCCAGCTCACCCCGGGACAGCGACACTGAAGCTTTCTTT
>NA|TRBD1|TRBV2|14|TRBJ1-4
CASSGDREEEKLFF
TGTGCCAGCAGTGGGGACAGAGAGGAGGAAAAACTGTTTTTT
>NA|NA|TRBV29-1|14|TRBJ2-2
CSVSGGLFTGELFF
TGCAGCGTTTCCGGGGGACTCTTCACCGGGGAGCTGTTTTTT
>NA|TRBD1|TRBV7-6|17|TRBJ1-5
CASSLRGGGYSNQPQHF
TGTGCCAGCAGCTTAAGAGGGGGCGGGTATAGCAATCAGCCCCAGCATTTT
>NA|NA|TRBV2|14|TRBJ1-1
CASSEEPGWAEAFF
TGTGCCAGCAGTGAAGAACCAGGGTGGGCTGAAGCTTTCTTT
>NA|TRBD2|TRBV11-3|16|TRBJ2-2
CASSPRGGAFAGELFF
TGTGCCAGCAGCCCTCGGGGGGGGGCTTTTGCCGGGGAGCTGTTTTTT
>NA|NA|TRBV28|16|TRBJ2-1
CASTHGSEQGHNEQFF
TGTGCCAGCACCCATGGGTCGGAGCAGGGGCACAATGAGCAGTTCTTC
>NA|NA|TRBV5-1|14|TRBJ2-3
CASSSGVRTDTQYF
TGCGCCAGCAGCTCGGGAGTTCGCACAGATACGCAGTATTTT
>NA|TRBD1|TRBV28|16|TRBJ2-7
CASSSPADRASYEQYF
TGTGCCAGCAGTTCACCGGCGGACAGGGCCTCCTACGAGCAGTACTTC
>NA|NA|TRBV27|15|TRBJ1-5
CASSLQGRGNQPQHF
TGTGCCAGCAGTTTACAGGGGAGGGGCAATCAGCCCCAGCATTTT
>NA|NA|TRBV19|11|TRBJ1-1
CASGGWTEAFF
TGTGCCAGTGGGGGGTGGACTGAAGCTTTCTTT
>NA|NA|TRBV2|14|TRBJ1-6
CASSEQGRDSPLHF
TGTGCCAGCAGTGAGCAGGGTAGGGATTCACCCCTCCACTTT
>NA|NA|TRBV27|16|TRBJ2-7
CASSLERTRYSYEQYF
TGTGCCAGCAGTTTGGAACGGACTCGTTACTCCTACGAGCAGTACTTC
>few|NA|TRBV7-3|15|TRBJ1-4
CASSDRQSTNEKLFF
TGTGCCAGCAGCGATAGACAGTCAACTAATGAAAAACTGTTTTTT
>NA|NA|TRBV29-1|12|TRBJ1-2
CSVTDRNYGYTF
TGCAGCGTAACTGACAGGAACTATGGCTACACCTTC